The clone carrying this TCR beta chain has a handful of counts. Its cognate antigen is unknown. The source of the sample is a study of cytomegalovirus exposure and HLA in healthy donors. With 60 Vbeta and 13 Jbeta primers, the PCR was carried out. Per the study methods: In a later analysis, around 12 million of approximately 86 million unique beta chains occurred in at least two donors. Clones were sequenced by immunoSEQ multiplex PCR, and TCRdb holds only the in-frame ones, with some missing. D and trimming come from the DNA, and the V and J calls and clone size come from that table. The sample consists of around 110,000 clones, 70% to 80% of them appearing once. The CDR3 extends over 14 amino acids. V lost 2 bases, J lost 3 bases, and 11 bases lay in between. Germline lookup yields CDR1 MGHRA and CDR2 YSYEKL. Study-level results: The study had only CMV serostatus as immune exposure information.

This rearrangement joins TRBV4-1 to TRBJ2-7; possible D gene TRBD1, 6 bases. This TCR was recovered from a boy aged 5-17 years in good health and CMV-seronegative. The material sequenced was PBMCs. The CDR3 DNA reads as TGCGCCAGCAGCCAAACCTGGGGGCGCTACGAGCAGTACTTC. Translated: CASSQTWGRYEQYF.